This T cell receptor beta chain was sequenced for a study of T cell responses to AZD1222 COVID-19 vaccine. Study observations and caveats: Reports say nearly half of spike-specific TCRs go after unmutated variant regions. It should be noted that donors were predominantly white British and more often female, and clonal diversity was possibly underestimated. Spike-specific TCR breadth and depth were elevated following two AZD1222 doses. Among those given AZD1222, only 6 or 7 were seropositive at baseline.

The protocol was immunoSEQ multiplex PCR, while the TCRdb copy is restricted to in-frame clones and leaves out a portion. The sample records about 90,000 clones, 85% to 90% being singletons. CDR3 size: 15 residues. V trimming: 3 bases; J trimming: 3 bases; junction bases outside the gene matches: 2. CDR1 and CDR2 (germline): SGHTA, FQGNSA. Comments on this clone: Its antigen is currently unknown.

The TCR comes from an adult in good health. Specimen: peripheral blood, collected on day 0 of MenACWY control vaccination. The chain carries TRBV7-2 and TRBJ2-1; the match to TRBD1 covers 10 bases. Here the CDR3 reads CASSFDRGLYNEQFF. CDR3 sequence (DNA): TGTGCCAGCAGCTTCGACAGGGGGCTCTACAATGAGCAGTTCTTC.